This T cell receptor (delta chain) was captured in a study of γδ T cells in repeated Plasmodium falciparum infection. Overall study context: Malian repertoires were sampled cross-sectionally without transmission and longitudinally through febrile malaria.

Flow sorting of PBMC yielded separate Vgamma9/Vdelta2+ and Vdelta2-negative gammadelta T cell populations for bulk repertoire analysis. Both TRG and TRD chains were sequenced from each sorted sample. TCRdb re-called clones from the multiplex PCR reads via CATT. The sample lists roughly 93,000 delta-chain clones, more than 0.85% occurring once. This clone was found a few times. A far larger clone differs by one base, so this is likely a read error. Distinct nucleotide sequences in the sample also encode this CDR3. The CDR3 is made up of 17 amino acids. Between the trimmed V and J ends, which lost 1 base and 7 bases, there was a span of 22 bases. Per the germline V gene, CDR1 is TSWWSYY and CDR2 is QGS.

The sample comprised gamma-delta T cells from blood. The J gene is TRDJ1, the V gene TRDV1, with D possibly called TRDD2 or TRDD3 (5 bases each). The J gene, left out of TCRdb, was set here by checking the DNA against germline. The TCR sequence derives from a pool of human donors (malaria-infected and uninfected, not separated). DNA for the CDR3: TGTGCTCTTGGGGAACGTTCCTCAAGGGGGTACGCGGTTAAACTCATCTTT. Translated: CALGERSSRGYAVKLIF.